This T cell receptor (beta chain) derives from a study of shared clonotypes between healthy human individuals. Naivety among CD8 cells was defined by CD45RO negativity and positive CCR7 selection, thereby excluding terminally differentiated effector memory CD45RA+ cells. Participating donors were healthy, HIV-negative adults free of recent acute infections or vaccinations. The authors' processing: Because ImmunoSEQ provided only junction sequences with no quality scores, the filtering differed. Sequencing used immunoSEQ multiplex PCR; TCRdb keeps in-frame clones, though not all of them. V and J calls and clone size are copied from that table; D and trimming were computed from the DNA. This table holds about 2.1 million clones, around 93% found once. Notes on the study in general: Some naive CD4 clonotypes, 4% to 6%, turned up in common across a handful of donors.

About this clone itself: The antigen remains undetermined.

Sequences were obtained from naive CD8+ T cells from PBMCs. This clonotype was sampled from a man aged 18 to 30 in good health. Some clones in this sample may be carry-over from other donors' samples.

The CDR3 nucleotides read TGCGCCAGCAGCCAGAGCCCGGGACAGGGGTGGGAAAAACTGTTTTTT. This encodes CASSQSPGQGWEKLFF. The genes are TRBV4-3 and TRBJ1-4, with TRBD1 matching over 10 bases. The trim removed 3 bases at V and 8 bases at J, leaving 9 bases unmatched. The CDR3 covers 16 residues. Germline loops: CDR1 LGHNA, CDR2 YSLEER.